This TCR beta chain stems from a study of beta chain features in type 1 diabetes. Whole-study findings and limits: People with Type 1 diabetes carried modestly yet significantly shorter TCRB CDR3s in all four CD4+ subsets.

The CDR3 has 14 amino acids. This clone turned up a few times. The antigen is not known. The investigators reverse transcribed all of the isolated RNA, so they sequenced expressed TCRB transcripts. Using immunoSEQ multiplex PCR, the repertoire was profiled, and TCRdb retains in-frame clones only, with some absent. Of roughly 220,000 clones detected, roughly 16% appear once; the ten largest clones hold about 0.08%. The TCR originated in a man aged 25 to 45 with type 1 diabetes. The sample taken for sequencing was naive CD4+ T cells from blood. V gene TRBV21-1 combines with J gene TRBJ2-7; TRBD1 was called by the table and not checked on the DNA. TRBV21-1 is tagged as a pseudogene. This chain's CDR3 is CASSDRGRPNEQYF. The CDR3, as DNA: TGTGCCAGCAGCGACAGGGGGCGCCCCAACGAGCAGTACTTC.